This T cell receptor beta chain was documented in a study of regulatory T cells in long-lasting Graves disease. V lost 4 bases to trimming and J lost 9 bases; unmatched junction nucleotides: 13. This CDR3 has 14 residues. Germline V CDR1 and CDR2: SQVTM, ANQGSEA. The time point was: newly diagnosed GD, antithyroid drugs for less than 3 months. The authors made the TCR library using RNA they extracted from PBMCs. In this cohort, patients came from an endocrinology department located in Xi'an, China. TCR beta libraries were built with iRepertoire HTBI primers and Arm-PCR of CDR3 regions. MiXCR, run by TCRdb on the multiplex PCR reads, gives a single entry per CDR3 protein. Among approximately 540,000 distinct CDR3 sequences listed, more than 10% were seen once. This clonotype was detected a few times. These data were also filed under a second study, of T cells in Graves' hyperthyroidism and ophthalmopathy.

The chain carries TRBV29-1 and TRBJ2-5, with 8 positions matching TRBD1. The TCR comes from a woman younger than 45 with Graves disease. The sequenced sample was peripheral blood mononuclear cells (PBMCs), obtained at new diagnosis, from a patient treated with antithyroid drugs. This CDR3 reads CSVGWTGSYTAQYF. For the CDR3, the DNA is TGCAGCGTTGGATGGACAGGGAGTTATACAGCCCAGTACTTC. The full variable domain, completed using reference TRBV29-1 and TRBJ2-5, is SAVISQKPSRDICQRGTSLTIQCQVDSQVTMMFWYRQQPGQSLTLIATANQGSEATYESGFVIDKFPISRPNLTFSTLTVSNMSPEDSSIYLCSVGWTGSYTAQYFGPGTRLLVL.